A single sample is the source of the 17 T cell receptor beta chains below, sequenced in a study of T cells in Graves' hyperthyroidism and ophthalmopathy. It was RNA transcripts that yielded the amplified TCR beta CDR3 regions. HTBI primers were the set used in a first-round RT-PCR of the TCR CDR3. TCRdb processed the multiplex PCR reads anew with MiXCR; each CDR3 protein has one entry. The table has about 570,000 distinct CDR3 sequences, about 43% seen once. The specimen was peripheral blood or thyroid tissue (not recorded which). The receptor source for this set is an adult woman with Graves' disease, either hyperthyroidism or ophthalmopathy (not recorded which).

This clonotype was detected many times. CDR3 sequence: CAISEGRTGLGYTF. The DNA for the CDR3 is TGTGCCATCAGTGAAGGGAGGACAGGACTTGGCTACACCTTC. The chain joins TRBV10-3 to TRBJ1-2; 7 bases align to TRBD1. Germline trimming cut 3 bases from V and 7 bases from J; bases unmatched to any gene: 8. Germline assignment: CDR1 ENHRY and CDR2 SYGVKD. The CDR3 spans 14 residues.

CDR3 DNA: TGCGCCAGCACCTTCGGGGGTTTAGAAAAACTGTTTTTT. This sequence encodes CASTFGGLEKLFF. This chain uses TRBV4-1 with TRBJ1-4; tentative D call: TRBD1 (5 bases). The CDR3 covers 13 residues. Germline CDR1 reads MGHRA; CDR2 reads YSYEKL. V was cut by 7 bases and J by 8 bases, with 14 bases left in between.

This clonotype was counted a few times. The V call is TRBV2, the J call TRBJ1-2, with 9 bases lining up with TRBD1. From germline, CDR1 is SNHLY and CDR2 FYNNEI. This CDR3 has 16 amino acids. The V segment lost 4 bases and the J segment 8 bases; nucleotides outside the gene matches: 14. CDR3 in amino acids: CASSVFSSGTGGGYTF. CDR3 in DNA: TGTGCCAGCAGTGTATTCAGTAGCGGAACAGGGGGCGGCTACACCTTC.

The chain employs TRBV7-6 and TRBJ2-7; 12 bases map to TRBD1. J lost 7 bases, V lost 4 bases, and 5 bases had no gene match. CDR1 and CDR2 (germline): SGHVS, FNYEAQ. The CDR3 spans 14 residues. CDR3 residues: CASSSGTGGGEQYF. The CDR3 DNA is TGTGCCAGCAGCTCGGGGACAGGGGGCGGGGAGCAGTACTTC. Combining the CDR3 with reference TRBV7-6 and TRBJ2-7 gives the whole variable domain GAGVSQSPRYKVTKRGQDVALRCDPISGHVSLYWYRQALGQGPEFLTYFNYEAQQDKSGLPNDRFSAERPEGSISTLTIQRTEQRDSAMYRCASSSGTGGGEQYFGPGTRLTVT.

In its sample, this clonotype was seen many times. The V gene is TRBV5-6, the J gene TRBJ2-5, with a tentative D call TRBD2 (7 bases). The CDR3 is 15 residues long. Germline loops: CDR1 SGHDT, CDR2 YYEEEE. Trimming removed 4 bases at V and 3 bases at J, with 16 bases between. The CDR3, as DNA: TGTGCCAGCAGCGGGAGGGCGGAGGGGGAAGAGACCCAGTACTTC. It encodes CASSGRAEGEETQYF.

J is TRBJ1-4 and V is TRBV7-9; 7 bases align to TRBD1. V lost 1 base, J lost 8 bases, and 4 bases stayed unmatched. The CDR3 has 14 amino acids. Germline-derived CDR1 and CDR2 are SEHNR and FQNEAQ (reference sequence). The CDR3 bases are TGTGCCAGCAGCTTAGACGCCAGGGGGGAAAAACTGTTTTTT. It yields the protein CASSLDARGEKLFF.

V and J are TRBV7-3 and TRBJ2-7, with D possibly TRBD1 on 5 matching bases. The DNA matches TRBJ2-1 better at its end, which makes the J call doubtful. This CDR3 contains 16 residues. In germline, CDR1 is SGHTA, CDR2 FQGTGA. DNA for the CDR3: TGTGCCAGCAGCCAAAATCAGGGTAGCTCCTACAATGAGCAGTTCTTC. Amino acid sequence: CASSQNQGSSYNEQFF.

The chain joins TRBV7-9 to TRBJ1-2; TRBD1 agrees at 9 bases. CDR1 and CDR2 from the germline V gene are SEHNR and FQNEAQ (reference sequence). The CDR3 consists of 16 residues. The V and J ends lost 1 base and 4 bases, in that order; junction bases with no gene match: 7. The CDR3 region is CASSLGGTGSSYGYTF. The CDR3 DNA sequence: TGTGCCAGCAGCTTAGGGGGGACAGGGTCTAGCTATGGCTACACCTTC.

The CDR3 DNA is TGCAGTGCTTCCCCAGGTTTCATGAACACTGAAGCTTTCTTT. This sequence encodes CSASPGFMNTEAFF. The chain couples TRBV20-1 to TRBJ1-1, with D unresolved. Germline CDR1 is DFQATT and CDR2 is SNEGSKA (reference sequence). Trimming removed 5 bases from V and 0 bases from J, with 13 bases in between. CDR3 size: 14 residues.

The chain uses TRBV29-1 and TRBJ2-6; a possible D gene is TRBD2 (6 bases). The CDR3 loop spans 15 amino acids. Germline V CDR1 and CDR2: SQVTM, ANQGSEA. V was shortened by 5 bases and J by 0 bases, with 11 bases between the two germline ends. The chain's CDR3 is CSVFPGSSGANVLTF. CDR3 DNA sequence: TGCAGCGTTTTCCCCGGGAGCTCTGGGGCCAACGTCCTGACTTTC.

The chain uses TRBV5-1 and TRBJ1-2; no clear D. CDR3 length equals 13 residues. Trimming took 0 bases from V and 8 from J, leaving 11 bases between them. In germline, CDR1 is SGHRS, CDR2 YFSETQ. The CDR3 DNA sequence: TGCGCCAGCAGCTTGGAGGGCATGACGGGCTACACCTTC. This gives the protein CASSLEGMTGYTF.

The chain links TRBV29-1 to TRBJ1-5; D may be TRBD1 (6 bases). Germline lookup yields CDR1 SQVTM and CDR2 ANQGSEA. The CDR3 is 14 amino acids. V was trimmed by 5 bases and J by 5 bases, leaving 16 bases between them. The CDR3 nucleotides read TGCAGCGTTCAGGAAAACAGGGTTGATCAGCCCCAGCATTTT. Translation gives CSVQENRVDQPQHF.

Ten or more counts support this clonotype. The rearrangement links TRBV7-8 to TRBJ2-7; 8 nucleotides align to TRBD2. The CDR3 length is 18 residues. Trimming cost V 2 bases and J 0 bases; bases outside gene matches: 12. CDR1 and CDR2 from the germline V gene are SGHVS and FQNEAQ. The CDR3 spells CASSLSHSTSGTSYEQYF. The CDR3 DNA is TGTGCCAGCAGCTTAAGTCACTCAACTAGCGGAACCTCCTACGAGCAGTACTTC.

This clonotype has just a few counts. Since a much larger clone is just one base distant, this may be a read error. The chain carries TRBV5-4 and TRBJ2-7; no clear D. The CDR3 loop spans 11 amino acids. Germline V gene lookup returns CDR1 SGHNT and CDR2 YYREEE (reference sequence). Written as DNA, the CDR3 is TGTGCCGGCAGCTTGTTTGACGAGCAGTACTTC. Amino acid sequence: CAGSLFDEQYF.

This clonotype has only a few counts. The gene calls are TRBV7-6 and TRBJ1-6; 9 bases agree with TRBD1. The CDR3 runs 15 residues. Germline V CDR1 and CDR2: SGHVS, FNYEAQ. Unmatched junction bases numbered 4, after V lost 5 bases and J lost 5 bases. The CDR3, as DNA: TGTGCCAGCAGCCCGGACAGGGGCCATAATTCACCCCTCCACTTT. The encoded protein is CASSPDRGHNSPLHF.

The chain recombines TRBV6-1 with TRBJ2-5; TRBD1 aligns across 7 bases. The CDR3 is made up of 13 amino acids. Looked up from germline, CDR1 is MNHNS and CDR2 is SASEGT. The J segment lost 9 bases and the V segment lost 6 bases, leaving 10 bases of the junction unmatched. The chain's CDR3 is CASSLNRGQPQYF. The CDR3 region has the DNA TGTGCCAGCAGCCTCAACAGGGGTCAGCCCCAGTACTTC.

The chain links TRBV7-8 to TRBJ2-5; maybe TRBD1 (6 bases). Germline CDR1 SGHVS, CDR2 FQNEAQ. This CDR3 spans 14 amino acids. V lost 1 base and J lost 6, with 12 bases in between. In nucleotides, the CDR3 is TGTGCCAGCAGCTTAGGGGTAGGGGGACAGACCCAGTACTTC. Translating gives CASSLGVGGQTQYF.